The 5 T cell receptor beta chains below were found in one sample sequenced in a study of shared clonotypes between healthy human individuals (dated by TCRdb to about 2020). Library preparation was by the immunoSEQ multiplex PCR assay. Entries here come from immuneACCESS through TCRdb and include only in-frame sequences with V and J called. Some clones fail to appear in such tables; in the studies checked, an unresolved V gene covers under half of the shortfall, and the cause of the remainder is unknown. This sample has about 530,000 clones in its table, and less than 96% of those were observed once. The ten largest clones add up to roughly 0.06% of the sample. Material for sequencing was naive CD4+ T cells sorted from blood. The cell subset or site label on this specimen signifies: CD45RA+ positively selected. The source of these receptors is a woman aged 25-40 years in good health.

The rearrangement links TRBV27 to TRBJ2-1, with 7 bases lining up with TRBD2. The CDR3 sequence is 16 residues long. CDR1 MNHEY and CDR2 SMNVEV come from the germline V gene (reference sequence). J was trimmed by 2 bases and V by 6 bases; bases with no gene match: 10. Here the CDR3 reads CASRTIISGTYNEQFF. The CDR3 coding sequence is TGTGCCAGCAGGACGATTATCAGCGGGACCTACAATGAGCAGTTCTTC.

J is TRBJ1-2 and V is TRBV7-7; no definite D call. Between the trimmed V and J ends, which lost 5 bases and 4 bases, there was a span of 17 bases. Germline CDR1 is SSHAT and CDR2 is FNYEAQ (reference sequence). The CDR3 loop spans 15 amino acids. The CDR3 DNA is TGTGCCAGCAGCCAAGATATTGAAGGAGTCTATGGCTACACCTTC. Amino acid sequence: CASSQDIEGVYGYTF.

J is TRBJ1-1 and V is TRBV18; 7 bases are shared with TRBD1. Trimming cost V 5 bases and J 5 bases; bases outside gene matches: 8. Germline V gene lookup returns CDR1 KGHSH and CDR2 LQKENI. The CDR3 runs to 14 residues. The CDR3 coding sequence is TGTGCCAGCTCATCAGGACAGGTGGGGACTGAAGCTTTCTTT. Amino acid sequence: CASSSGQVGTEAFF.

The V gene is TRBV28, the J gene TRBJ2-7, with D possibly being TRBD1 (7 bases). The CDR3 has 12 residues. Trimming shortened V by 11 bases and J by 0 bases, and 11 bases separated the two germline ends. Germline assignment: CDR1 MDHEN and CDR2 SYDVKM. In nucleotides, the CDR3 is TGTGCCGCAGGGGGGAGCTCCTACGAGCAGTACTTC. This gives the protein CAAGGSSYEQYF.

This rearrangement joins TRBV28 to TRBJ2-1; a weak D match, TRBD2 (7 bases). Germline assignment: CDR1 MDHEN and CDR2 SYDVKM. The CDR3 is 12 amino acids. V lost 7 bases and J lost 10, with 14 bases in between. This CDR3 reads CASTGEGVEQFF. CDR3 DNA: TGTGCCAGCACGGGGGAGGGGGTCGAGCAGTTCTTC.